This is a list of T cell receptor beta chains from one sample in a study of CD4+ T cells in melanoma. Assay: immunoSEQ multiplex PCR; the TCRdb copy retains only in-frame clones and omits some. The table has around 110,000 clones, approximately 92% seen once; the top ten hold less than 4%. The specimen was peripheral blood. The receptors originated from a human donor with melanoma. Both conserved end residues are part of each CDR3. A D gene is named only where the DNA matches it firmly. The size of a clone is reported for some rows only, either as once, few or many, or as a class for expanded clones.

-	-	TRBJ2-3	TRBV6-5	TGTGCCAGCAGTTTGGGCGGGGCCACAGATACGCAGTATTTT	CASSLGGATDTQYF
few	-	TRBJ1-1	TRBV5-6	TGTGCCAGCAGCTCTGGTACGGGGACTGAAGCTTTCTTT	CASSSGTGTEAFF
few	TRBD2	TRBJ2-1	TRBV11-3	TGTGCCAGCAGCTTAGACGGGAGGGAGGGGATCGATGAGCAGTTCTTC	CASSLDGREGIDEQFF
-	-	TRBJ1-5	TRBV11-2	TGTGCCAGCAGCTTAGAAAGAAATCAGCCCCAGCATTTT	CASSLERNQPQHF
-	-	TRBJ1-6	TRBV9	TGTGCCAGCAGCCCAGGTGCCTTGGGGGAGTCACCCCTCCACTTT	CASSPGALGESPLHF
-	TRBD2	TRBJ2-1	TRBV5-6	TGTGCCAGCAGCTTGTTAAGGGGACTAGCGCCCTACAATGAGCAGTTCTTC	CASSLLRGLAPYNEQFF
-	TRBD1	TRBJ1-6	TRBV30	TGTGCCTGGAGTCTCCGAGGACAGGGCGGGTCACCCCTCCACTTT	CAWSLRGQGGSPLHF
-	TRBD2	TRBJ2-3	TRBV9	TGTGCCAGCAGTTCGCCCGGACTAGCGGGGGGGATCACAGATACGCAGTATTTT	CASSSPGLAGGITDTQYF
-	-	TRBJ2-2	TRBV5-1	TGCGCCAGCAGCTTGACATATAGGGGTAACACCGGGGAGCTGTTTTTT	CASSLTYRGNTGELFF
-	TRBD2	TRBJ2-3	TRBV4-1	TGCGCCAGCAGCCAATCGGGACTAGCGGGGGCTAGCACAGATACGCAGTATTTT	CASSQSGLAGASTDTQYF
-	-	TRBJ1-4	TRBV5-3	TGTGCCAGAAGCACCAATGAAAAACTGTTTTTT	CARSTNEKLFF
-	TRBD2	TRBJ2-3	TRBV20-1	TGCAGTGCCAAAGCGGGGGGGAAGTATTTT	CSAKAGGKYF
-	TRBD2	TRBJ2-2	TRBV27	TGTGCCAGCCTGACCAGTCTGGCGGGAGGGAGAGACACCGGGGAGCTGTTTTTT	CASLTSLAGGRDTGELFF
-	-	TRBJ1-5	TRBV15	TGTGCCACCAGCAGAGATTTCTCGAATCAGCCCCAGCATTTT	CATSRDFSNQPQHF
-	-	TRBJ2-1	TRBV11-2	TGTGCCAGCAGCGCTGCCTCGAGCTCCTACAATGAGCAGTTCTTC	CASSAASSSYNEQFF
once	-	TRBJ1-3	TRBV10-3	TGTGCCACGACAGTTACGTCTGGAAACACCATATATTTT	CATTVTSGNTIYF
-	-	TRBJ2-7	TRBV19	TGTGCCAGTAGTATAAAGGGGTCCTACGAGCAGTACTTC	CASSIKGSYEQYF
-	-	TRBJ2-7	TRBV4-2	TGTGCCAGCAGCCAAGATCTTGTAGAGCAGTACTTC	CASSQDLVEQYF
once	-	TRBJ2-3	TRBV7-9	TGTGCCAGCAGCAGAACCATTAGGCAGTATTTT	CASSRTIRQYF
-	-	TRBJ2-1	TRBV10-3	TGTGCCATCAGTGCCGGGACAAATAATGAGCAGTTCTTC	CAISAGTNNEQFF
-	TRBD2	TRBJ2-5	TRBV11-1	TGTGCCAGCAGCTTATCAAGGGAGGGCGAGGAGGAGACCCAGTACTTC	CASSLSREGEEETQYF
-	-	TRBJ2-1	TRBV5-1	TGCGCCAGCAGCTTGGGACAGACCTCCTACAATGAGCAGTTCTTC	CASSLGQTSYNEQFF
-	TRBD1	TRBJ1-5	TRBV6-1	TGTGCCAGCAACGGACAGGGCAAGAATCAGCCCCAGCATTTT	CASNGQGKNQPQHF
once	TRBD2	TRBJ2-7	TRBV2	TGTGCCAGCAGTGATGCGACTAGCGGGAGCTACGAGCAGTACTTC	CASSDATSGSYEQYF
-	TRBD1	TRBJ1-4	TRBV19	TGTGCCAGTAGTTACAGGGGCGAGCAGGTTCGAGAAAAACTGTTTTTT	CASSYRGEQVREKLFF
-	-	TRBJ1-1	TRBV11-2	TGTGCCAGCAATAACTGGAGCACCCCGGGCACTGAAGCTTTCTTT	CASNNWSTPGTEAFF
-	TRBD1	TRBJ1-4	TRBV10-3	TGTGCCATCAGCCAGGGGGCGGGAGGTGAAAAACTGTTTTTT	CAISQGAGGEKLFF
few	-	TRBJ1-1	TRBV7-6	TGTGCCAGCAGTTCCGACGGGAACACTGAAGCTTTCTTT	CASSSDGNTEAFF
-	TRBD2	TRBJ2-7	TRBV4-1	TGCGCCAGCAGCCAAGATCTTACGGGGGGGCTACCCTACGAGCAGTACTTC	CASSQDLTGGLPYEQYF
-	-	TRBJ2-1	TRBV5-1	TGCGCCAGCAGCTTGGAGGGGTATGAGCAGTTCTTC	CASSLEGYEQFF
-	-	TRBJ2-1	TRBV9	TGTGCCAGCAGCGCTTTTGGTCTTGAGCAGTTCTTC	CASSAFGLEQFF
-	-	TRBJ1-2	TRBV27	TGTGCCAGCAGTTCCCTCAACGCGGAAGGAGGCTACACCTTC	CASSSLNAEGGYTF
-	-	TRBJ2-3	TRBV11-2	TGTGCCAGCAGCTTAGGGGGCAGGGGAACAGATACGCAGTATTTT	CASSLGGRGTDTQYF
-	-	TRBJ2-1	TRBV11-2	TGTGCCAGCAGCTTATGGGGCTATTCCTACAATGAGCAGTTCTTC	CASSLWGYSYNEQFF
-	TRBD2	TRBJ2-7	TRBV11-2	TGTGCCAGCAGCGTCCCCGGGCTAGCGGAGGGCTCCTACGAGCAGTACTTC	CASSVPGLAEGSYEQYF
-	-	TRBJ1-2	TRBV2	TGTGCCAGCAGTGGGGGTCAGACCTATGGCTACACCTTC	CASSGGQTYGYTF
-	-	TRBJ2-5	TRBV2	TGTGCCAGCAGTGAAATTACTGGTGGAGAGACCCAGTACTTC	CASSEITGGETQYF
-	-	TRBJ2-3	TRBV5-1	TGCGCCAGCATAGCAAGCCCCACGCCTAGCACAGATACGCAGTATTTT	CASIASPTPSTDTQYF
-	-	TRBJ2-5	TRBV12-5	TGTGCTAGTGGTGAACAGTCCGGAGAGACCCAGTACTTC	CASGEQSGETQYF
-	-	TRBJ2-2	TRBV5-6	TGTGCCAGCCAAGTATTAACAACACGGAACACCGGGGAGCTGTTTTTT	CASQVLTTRNTGELFF
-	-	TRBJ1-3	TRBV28	TGTGCCAGCAGTGAAACACCATACTCTGGAAACACCATATATTTT	CASSETPYSGNTIYF
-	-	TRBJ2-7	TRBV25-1	TGTGCCAGCAGTGAATTCGGCAAAGGTGGCGAGCAGTACTTC	CASSEFGKGGEQYF
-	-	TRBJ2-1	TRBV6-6	TGTGCCAGCAGTTACCGGGACATCAATGAGCAGTTCTTC	CASSYRDINEQFF
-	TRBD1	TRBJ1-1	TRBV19	TGTGCCAGTAATAGGGGGCCCCTAGCGGATCTGAACACTGAAGCTTTCTTT	CASNRGPLADLNTEAFF
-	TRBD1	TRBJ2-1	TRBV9	TGTGCCAGCAGCTTTGGACAGGGGGCGTACAATGAGCAGTTCTTC	CASSFGQGAYNEQFF
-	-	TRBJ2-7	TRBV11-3	TGTGCCAGCAGCTTAAGCCAGGGGAGGGCCTACGAGCAGTACTTC	CASSLSQGRAYEQYF
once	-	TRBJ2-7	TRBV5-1	TGCGCCAGCAGCTTGCAGGGGTCCGCCTACGAGCAGTACTTC	CASSLQGSAYEQYF
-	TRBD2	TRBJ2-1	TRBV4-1	TGCGCCAGCAGCCAAGTTGTGATTAAAAGCGGGCTCACGGGGGGGGAGCAGTTCTTC	CASSQVVIKSGLTGGEQFF
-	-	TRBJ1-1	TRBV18	TGTGCCAGCTCATCTGGACTGGGACCCGGGGTAGGCACTGAAGCTTTCTTT	CASSSGLGPGVGTEAFF
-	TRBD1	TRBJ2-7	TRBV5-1	TGCGCCAGCAGCTTTTCCGGGACAGGGGCCTACGAGCAGTACTTC	CASSFSGTGAYEQYF
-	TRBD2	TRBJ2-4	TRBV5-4	TGTGCCAGCAGCTTAAACGGGGGGGCCCAAAACATTCAGTACTTC	CASSLNGGAQNIQYF
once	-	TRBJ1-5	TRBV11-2	TGTGCCAGCAGCTTAGATCTCGGGGGAAATCAGCCCCAGCATTTT	CASSLDLGGNQPQHF
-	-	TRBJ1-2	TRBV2	TGTGCCAGCAGTGTGGCGGGGGTTGGCTACACCTTC	CASSVAGVGYTF
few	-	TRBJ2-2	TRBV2	TGTGCCAGCAGCGGCGGGACCCGGGAGCTGTTTTTT	CASSGGTRELFF
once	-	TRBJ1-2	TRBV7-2	TGTGCCAGCAGCTTAGGATGGGACGACAGAGTCTATGGCTACACCTTC	CASSLGWDDRVYGYTF